The 10 T cell receptor beta chains reported below all come from one sample, sequenced in a study of cytomegalovirus exposure and HLA in healthy donors. The assay was immunoSEQ multiplex PCR, and TCRdb's table has in-frame clones only and misses some. The data show about 63,000 clones, 89% seen once. Sequencing was done on a sample of PBMCs. The receptors shown here come from a woman between 18 and 29 years old in good health and CMV-seronegative.

This chain connects TRBV2 to TRBJ2-3, with a weak D call TRBD1 (5 bases). The V end was cut by 4 bases, the J end by 5 bases, with 10 bases between. Germline V gene data show CDR1 as SNHLY and CDR2 as FYNNEI. This CDR3 is 13 amino acids long. CDR3 loop: CASSVAREDTQYF. As DNA, the CDR3 is TGTGCCAGCAGTGTTGCCAGGGAAGATACGCAGTATTTT.

The rearrangement joins TRBV6-5 to TRBJ2-7; D gene uncertain. Germline V gene lookup returns CDR1 MNHEY and CDR2 SVGAGI. The V gene lost 0 bases and the J gene lost 2 bases, with 8 bases spanning the gap. This CDR3 is 14 amino acids long. In DNA, the CDR3 is TGTGCCAGCAGTTACTCCGACTGGGCCTACGAGCAGTACTTC. Amino acid sequence: CASSYSDWAYEQYF.

This chain links TRBV4-1 with TRBJ1-2; TRBD1 is a possible D gene (5 bases). This CDR3 contains 18 residues. Between the trimmed V and J ends, which lost 6 bases and 10 bases, there was a span of 33 bases. Germline lookup yields CDR1 MGHRA and CDR2 YSYEKL. The CDR3 DNA reads as TGCGCCAGCAGATATACCAAAAGGGGCCCCGGCCAGGTAAACGTCTACACCTTC. Translated: CASRYTKRGPGQVNVYTF.

This chain joins TRBV29-1 and TRBJ1-5; D gene uncertain. Between the trimmed V and J ends, which lost 5 bases and 5 bases, there was a span of 13 bases. The CDR3 has 13 amino acids. Germline V gives CDR1 SQVTM, CDR2 ANQGSEA. As DNA, the CDR3 is TGCAGCGTTATGGCACAGCCGGATCAGCCCCAGCATTTT. Protein product: CSVMAQPDQPQHF.

The V call is TRBV7-9, the J call TRBJ2-1; 8 bases map to TRBD1. Per the germline V gene, CDR1 is SEHNR and CDR2 is FQNEAQ (reference sequence). The V segment lost 8 bases and the J segment 4 bases; nucleotides outside the gene matches: 1. The length of the CDR3 is 12 residues. Written as DNA, the CDR3 is TGTGCCAGCCGGGACAGGTACAATGAGCAGTTCTTC. It specifies CASRDRYNEQFF.

This chain joins TRBV15 and TRBJ2-1, with a tentative D call TRBD1 (5 bases). V was cut by 0 bases and J by 6 bases, with 12 bases left in between. This CDR3 comprises 15 residues. Germline V gene data show CDR1 as LNHNV and CDR2 as YYDKDF (reference sequence). CDR3 coding DNA: TGTGCCACCAGCAGAGATTCAGGGTACGGCAATGAGCAGTTCTTC. Amino acids: CATSRDSGYGNEQFF.

This chain uses TRBV6-4 with TRBJ2-1; D call uncertain. V was clipped by 4 bases and J by 6 bases, with 16 bases between them. CDR3 length: 15 residues. The V gene's germline CDR1 is MRHNA and CDR2 SNTAGT. The CDR3 is CASSAVSRTINEQFF. The CDR3, as DNA: TGTGCCAGCAGTGCTGTATCGCGCACTATCAATGAGCAGTTCTTC.

This chain joins TRBV5-1 and TRBJ2-2; a possible D gene is TRBD1 (5 bases). The CDR3 contains 14 residues. With 3 bases removed from V and 1 base from J, the gap between germline ends came to 7 bases. CDR1 SGHRS and CDR2 YFSETQ come from the germline V gene. The CDR3 region has the DNA TGCGCCAGCAGCTGGGGCGGGAACACCGGGGAGCTGTTTTTT. It codes for CASSWGGNTGELFF.

The genes are TRBV18 and TRBJ2-1, with D uncertain. The ends were cut back, 2 bases at V and 4 bases at J, with 12 bases in the middle. Germline assignment: CDR1 KGHSH and CDR2 LQKENI. There are 15 residues in the CDR3. The CDR3 DNA reads TGTGCCAGCTCACCAGCAGGCAGAACTTACAATGAGCAGTTCTTC. Its protein product is CASSPAGRTYNEQFF.

The CDR3 here is CASSLMSSYEQYF. The CDR3 DNA reads as TGTGCCAGCAGTTTGATGTCTAGCTACGAGCAGTACTTC. The J gene is TRBJ2-7, the V gene TRBV27, with D unclear. The CDR3 has 13 amino acids. Trimming removed 3 bases from V and 3 bases from J, with 9 bases in between. Looked up from germline, CDR1 is MNHEY and CDR2 is SMNVEV (reference sequence).